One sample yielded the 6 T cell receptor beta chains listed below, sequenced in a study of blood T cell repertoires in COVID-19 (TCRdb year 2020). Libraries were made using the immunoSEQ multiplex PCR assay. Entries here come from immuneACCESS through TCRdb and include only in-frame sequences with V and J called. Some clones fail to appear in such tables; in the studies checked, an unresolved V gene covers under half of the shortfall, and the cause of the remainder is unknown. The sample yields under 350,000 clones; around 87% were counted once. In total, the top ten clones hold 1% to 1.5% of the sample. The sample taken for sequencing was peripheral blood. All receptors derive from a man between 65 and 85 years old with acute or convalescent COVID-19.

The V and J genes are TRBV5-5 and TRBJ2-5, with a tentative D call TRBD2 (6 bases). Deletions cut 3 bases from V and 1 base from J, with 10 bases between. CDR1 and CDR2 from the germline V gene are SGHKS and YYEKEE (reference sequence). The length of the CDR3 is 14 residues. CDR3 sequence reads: CASSWGTVQETQYF. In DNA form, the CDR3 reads TGTGCCAGCAGCTGGGGGACTGTCCAAGAGACCCAGTACTTC.

The CDR3 here is CASSLEQGGTEAFF. The CDR3 DNA sequence: TGTGCCAGCAGTTTGGAACAGGGTGGCACTGAAGCTTTCTTT. The chain joins TRBV28 to TRBJ1-1, with D possibly matching TRBD1 (6 bases). The CDR3 is 14 amino acids. Germline V lookup: CDR1 MDHEN, CDR2 SYDVKM. Trimming shortened V by 3 bases and J by 4 bases, and 12 bases separated the two germline ends.

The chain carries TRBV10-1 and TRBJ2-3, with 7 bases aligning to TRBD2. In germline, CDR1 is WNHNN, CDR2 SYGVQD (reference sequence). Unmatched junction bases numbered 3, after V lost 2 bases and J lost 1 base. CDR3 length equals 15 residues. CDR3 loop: CASSEKRGGTDTQYF. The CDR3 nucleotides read TGCGCCAGCAGTGAGAAACGGGGGGGCACAGATACGCAGTATTTT.

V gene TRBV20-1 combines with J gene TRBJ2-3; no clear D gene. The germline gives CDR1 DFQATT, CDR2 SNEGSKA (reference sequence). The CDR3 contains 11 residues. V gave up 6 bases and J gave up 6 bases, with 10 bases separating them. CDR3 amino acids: CSADITDTQYF. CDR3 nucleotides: TGCAGTGCCGACATCACTGATACGCAGTATTTT.

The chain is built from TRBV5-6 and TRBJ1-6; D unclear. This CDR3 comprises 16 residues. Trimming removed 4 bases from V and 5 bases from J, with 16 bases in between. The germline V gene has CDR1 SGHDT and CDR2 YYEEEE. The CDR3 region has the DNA TGTGCCAGCAGCCGAAAGAACCGGGGTGATAATTCACCCCTCCACTTT. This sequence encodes CASSRKNRGDNSPLHF.

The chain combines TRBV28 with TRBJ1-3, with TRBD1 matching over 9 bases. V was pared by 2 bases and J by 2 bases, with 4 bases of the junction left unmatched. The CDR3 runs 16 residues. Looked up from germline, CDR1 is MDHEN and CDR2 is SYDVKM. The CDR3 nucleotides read TGTGCCAGCAGTTTAACGGGACAGGGAACTGGAAACACCATATATTTT. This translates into CASSLTGQGTGNTIYF.